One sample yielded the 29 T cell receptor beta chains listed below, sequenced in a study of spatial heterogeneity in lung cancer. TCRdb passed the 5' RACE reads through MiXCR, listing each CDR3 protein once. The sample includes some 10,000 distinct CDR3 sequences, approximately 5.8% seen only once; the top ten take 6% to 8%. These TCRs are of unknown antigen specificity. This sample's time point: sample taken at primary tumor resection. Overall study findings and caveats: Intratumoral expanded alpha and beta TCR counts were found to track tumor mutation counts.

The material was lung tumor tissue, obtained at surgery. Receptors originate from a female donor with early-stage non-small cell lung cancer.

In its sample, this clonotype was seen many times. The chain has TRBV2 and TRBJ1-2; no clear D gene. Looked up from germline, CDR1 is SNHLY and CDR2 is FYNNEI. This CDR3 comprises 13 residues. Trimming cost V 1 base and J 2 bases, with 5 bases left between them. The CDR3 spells CASSEGRNYGYTF. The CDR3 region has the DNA TGTGCCAGCAGTGAAGGGCGAAACTATGGCTACACCTTC.

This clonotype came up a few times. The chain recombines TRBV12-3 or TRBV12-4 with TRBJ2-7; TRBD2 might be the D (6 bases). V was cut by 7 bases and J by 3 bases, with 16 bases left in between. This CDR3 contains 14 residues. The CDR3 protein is CASTHGGYLYEQYF. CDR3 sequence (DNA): TGTGCCAGCACCCATGGGGGGTACCTCTACGAGCAGTACTTC.

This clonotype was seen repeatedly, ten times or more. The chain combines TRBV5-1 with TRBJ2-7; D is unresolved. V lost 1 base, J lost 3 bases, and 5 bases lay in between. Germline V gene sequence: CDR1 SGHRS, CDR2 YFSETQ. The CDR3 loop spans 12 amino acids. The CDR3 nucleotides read TGCGCCAGCAGCTTGAAAGTCTACGAGCAGTACTTC. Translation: CASSLKVYEQYF.

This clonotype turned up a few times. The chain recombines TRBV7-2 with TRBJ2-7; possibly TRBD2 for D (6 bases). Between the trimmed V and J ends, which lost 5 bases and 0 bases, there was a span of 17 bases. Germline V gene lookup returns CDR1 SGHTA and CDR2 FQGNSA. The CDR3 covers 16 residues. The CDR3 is CASSPRGGRSSYEQYF. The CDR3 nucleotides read TGTGCCAGCAGCCCCCGAGGAGGGCGAAGCTCCTACGAGCAGTACTTC.

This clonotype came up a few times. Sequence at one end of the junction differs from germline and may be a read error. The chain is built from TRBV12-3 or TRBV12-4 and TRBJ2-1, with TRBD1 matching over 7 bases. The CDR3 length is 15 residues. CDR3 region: CASTLQGLSYNEQFF. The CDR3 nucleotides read TGTGCCAGCACTTTACAGGGGCTTTCCTACAATGAGCAGTTCTTC.

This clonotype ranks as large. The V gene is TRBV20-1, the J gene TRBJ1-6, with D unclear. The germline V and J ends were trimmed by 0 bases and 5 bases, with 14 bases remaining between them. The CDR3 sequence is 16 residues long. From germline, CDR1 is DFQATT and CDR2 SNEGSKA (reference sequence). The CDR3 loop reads CSARDNRALNNSPLHF. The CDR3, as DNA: TGCAGTGCTAGAGACAACCGGGCCCTAAATAATTCACCCCTCCACTTT.

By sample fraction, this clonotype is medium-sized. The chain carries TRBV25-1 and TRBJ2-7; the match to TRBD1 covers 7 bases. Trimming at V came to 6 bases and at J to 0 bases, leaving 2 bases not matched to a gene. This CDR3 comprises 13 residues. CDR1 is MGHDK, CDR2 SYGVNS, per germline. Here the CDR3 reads CASSRQGSYEQYV. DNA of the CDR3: TGTGCCAGCAGCAGACAGGGCTCCTACGAGCAGTACGTC.

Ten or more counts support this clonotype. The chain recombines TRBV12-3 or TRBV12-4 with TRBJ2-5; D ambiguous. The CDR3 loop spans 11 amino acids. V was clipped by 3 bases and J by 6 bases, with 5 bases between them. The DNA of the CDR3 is TGTGCCAGCAGTTTTATGAAGACCCAGTACTTC. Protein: CASSFMKTQYF.

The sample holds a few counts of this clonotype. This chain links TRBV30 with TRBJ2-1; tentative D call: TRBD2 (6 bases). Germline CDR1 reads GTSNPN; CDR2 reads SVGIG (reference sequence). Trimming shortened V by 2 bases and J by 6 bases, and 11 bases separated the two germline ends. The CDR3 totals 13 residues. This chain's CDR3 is CAWSSGASNEQFF. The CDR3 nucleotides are TGTGCCTGGAGTTCGGGAGCCTCCAATGAGCAGTTCTTC.

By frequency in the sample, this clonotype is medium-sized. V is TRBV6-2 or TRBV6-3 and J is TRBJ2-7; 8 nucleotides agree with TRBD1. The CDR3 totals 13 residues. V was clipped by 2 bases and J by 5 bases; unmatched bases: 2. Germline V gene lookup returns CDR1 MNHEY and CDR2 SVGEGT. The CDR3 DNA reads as TGTGCCAGCAGTTACGCAGGGGGCCACGAGCAGTACTTC. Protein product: CASSYAGGHEQYF.

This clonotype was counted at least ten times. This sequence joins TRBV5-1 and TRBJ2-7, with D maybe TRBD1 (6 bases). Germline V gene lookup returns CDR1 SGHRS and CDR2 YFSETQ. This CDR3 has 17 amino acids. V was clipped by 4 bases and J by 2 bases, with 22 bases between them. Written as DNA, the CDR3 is TGCGCCAGCAGCCCCCGTCCTGGTAGGGGGATGGCCTACGAGCAGTACTTC. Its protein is CASSPRPGRGMAYEQYF.

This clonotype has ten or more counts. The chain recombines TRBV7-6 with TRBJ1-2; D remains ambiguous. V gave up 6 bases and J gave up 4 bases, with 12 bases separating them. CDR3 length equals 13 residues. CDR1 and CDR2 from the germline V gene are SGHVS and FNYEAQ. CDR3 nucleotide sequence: TGTGCCAGCAGTCTTGGGAATGTCTATGGCTACACCTTC. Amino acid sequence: CASSLGNVYGYTF.

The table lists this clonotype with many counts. CDR3 in amino acids: CAWSVWSRNEQFF. CDR3 bases: TGTGCCTGGAGTGTGTGGTCTCGTAATGAGCAGTTCTTC. This chain uses TRBV30 with TRBJ2-1, with D unresolved. Between the trimmed V and J ends, which lost 0 bases and 7 bases, there was a span of 10 bases. This CDR3 is built from 13 residues. Looked up from germline, CDR1 is GTSNPN and CDR2 is SVGIG (reference sequence).

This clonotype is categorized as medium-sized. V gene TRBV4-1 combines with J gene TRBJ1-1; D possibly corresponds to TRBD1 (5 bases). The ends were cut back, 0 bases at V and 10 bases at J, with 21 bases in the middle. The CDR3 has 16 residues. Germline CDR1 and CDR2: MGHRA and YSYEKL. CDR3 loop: CASSQDAAEGPSRAFF. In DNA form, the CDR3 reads TGCGCCAGCAGCCAAGATGCGGCTGAGGGGCCCAGTAGAGCTTTCTTT.

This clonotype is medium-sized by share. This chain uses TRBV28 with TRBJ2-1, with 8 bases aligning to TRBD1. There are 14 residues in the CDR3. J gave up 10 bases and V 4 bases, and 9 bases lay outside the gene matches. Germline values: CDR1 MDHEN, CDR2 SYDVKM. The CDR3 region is CASSSTLGTGEQFF. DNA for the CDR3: TGTGCCAGCAGTTCCACCCTCGGGACAGGAGAGCAGTTCTTC.

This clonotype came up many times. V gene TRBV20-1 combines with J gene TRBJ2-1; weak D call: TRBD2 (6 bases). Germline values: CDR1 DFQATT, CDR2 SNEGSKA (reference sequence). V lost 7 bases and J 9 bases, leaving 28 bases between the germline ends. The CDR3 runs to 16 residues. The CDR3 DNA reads TGCAGTGTATTTAGCGGTCTAGAGGCCGCGGGTCGTGAGCAGTTCTTC. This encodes CSVFSGLEAAGREQFF.

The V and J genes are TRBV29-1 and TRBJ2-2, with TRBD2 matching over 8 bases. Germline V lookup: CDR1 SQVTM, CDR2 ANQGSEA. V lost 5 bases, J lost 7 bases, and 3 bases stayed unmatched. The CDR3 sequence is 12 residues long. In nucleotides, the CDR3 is TGCAGCGTTCGGGAGGGCCGCGGGGAGCTGTTTTTT. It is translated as CSVREGRGELFF.

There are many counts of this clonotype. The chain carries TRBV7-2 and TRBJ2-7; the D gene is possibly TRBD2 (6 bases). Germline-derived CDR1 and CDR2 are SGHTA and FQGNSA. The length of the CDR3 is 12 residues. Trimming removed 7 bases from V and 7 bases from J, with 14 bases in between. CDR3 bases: TGTGCCAGCACTCGTAGCGGACGTGAGCAGTACTTC. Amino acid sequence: CASTRSGREQYF.

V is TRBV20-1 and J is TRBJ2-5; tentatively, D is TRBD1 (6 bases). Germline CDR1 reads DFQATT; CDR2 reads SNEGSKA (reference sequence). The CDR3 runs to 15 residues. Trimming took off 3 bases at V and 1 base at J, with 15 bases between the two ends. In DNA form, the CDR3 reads TGCAGTGCTAGGGGGGCTGCCGCCACCCAAGAGACCCAGTACTTC. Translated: CSARGAAATQETQYF.

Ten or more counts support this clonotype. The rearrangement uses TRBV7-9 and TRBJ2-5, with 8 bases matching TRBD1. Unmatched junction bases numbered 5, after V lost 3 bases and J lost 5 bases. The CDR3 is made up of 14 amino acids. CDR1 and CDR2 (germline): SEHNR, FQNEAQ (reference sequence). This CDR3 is CASSFQGASETQYF. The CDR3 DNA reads TGTGCCAGCAGCTTTCAGGGGGCGTCTGAGACCCAGTACTTC.

The CDR3 sequence is CSALGAYEQYV. The CDR3, as DNA: TGCAGTGCCCTCGGAGCCTACGAGCAGTACGTC. This rearrangement joins TRBV20-1 to TRBJ2-7; no reliable D call. The germline V and J ends were trimmed by 6 bases and 2 bases, with 8 bases remaining between them. This CDR3 spans 11 amino acids. Germline CDR1 is DFQATT and CDR2 is SNEGSKA (reference sequence).

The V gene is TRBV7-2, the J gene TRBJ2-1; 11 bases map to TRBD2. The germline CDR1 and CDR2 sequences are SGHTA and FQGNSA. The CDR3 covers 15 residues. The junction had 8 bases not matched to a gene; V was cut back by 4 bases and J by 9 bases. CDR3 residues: CASSSTSGVGTEQFF. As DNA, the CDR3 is TGTGCCAGCAGCTCGACTAGCGGGGTTGGAACTGAGCAGTTCTTC.

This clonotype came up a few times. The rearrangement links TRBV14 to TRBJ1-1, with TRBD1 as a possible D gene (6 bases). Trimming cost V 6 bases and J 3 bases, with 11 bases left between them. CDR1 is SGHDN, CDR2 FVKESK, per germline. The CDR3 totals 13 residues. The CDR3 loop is CASRQGIYTEAFF. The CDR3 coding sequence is TGTGCCAGCAGACAGGGTATTTACACTGAAGCTTTCTTT.

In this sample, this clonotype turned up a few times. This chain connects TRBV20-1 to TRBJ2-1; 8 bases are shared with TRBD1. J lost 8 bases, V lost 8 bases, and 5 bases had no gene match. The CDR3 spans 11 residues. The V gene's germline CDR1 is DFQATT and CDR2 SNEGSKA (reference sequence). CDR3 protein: CSPGQGDEQFF. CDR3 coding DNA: TGCAGTCCCGGACAGGGCGATGAGCAGTTCTTC.

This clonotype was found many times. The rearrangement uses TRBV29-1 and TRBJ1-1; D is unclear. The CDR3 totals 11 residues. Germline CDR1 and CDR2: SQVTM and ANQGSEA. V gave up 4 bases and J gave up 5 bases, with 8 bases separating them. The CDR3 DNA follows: TGCAGCGTTGGAGGGTATACTGAAGCTTTCTTT. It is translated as CSVGGYTEAFF.

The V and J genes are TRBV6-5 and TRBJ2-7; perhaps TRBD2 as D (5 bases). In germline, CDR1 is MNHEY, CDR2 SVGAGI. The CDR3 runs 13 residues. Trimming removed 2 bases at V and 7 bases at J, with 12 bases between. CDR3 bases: TGTGCCAGCAGTTACCGAGGGCTAAGGGAGCAGTACTTC. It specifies CASSYRGLREQYF.

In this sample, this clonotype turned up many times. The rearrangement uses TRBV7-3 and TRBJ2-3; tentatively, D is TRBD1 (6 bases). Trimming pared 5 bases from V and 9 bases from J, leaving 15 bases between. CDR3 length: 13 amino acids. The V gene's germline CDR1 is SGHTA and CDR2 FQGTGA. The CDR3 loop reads CASSLGSQGTQYF. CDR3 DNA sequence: TGTGCCAGCAGCCTAGGGAGTCAGGGGACGCAGTATTTT.

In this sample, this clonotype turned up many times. The CDR3 DNA reads TGCACCGGTGGTACGGCGGGAAGCAATGAGCAGTTCTTC. Protein product: CTGGTAGSNEQFF. V is TRBV29-1 and J is TRBJ2-1, with D tentatively TRBD2 (6 bases). The CDR3 loop spans 13 amino acids. Germline V CDR1 and CDR2: SQVTM, ANQGSEA.

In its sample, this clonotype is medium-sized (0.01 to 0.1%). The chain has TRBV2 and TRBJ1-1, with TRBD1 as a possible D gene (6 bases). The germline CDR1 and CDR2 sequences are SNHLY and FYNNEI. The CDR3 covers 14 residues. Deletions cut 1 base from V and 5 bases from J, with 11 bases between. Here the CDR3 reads CASSEGRGFTEAFF. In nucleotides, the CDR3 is TGTGCCAGCAGTGAAGGCAGGGGATTTACTGAAGCTTTCTTT. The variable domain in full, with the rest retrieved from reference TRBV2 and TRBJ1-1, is EPEVTQTPSHQVTQMGQEVILRCVPISNHLYFYWYRQILGQKVEFLVSFYNNEISEKSEIFDDQFSVERPDGSNFTLKIRSTKLEDSAMYFCASSEGRGFTEAFFGQGTRLTVV.